A selection of T cell receptor beta chains follows, all from one sample in a study of blood T cell repertoires in COVID-19. Some clones are missing from TCRdb's copy, which holds only in-frame ones; the method was immunoSEQ multiplex PCR. The sample lists hundreds of thousands of clones, 80% to 90% occurring once. Sequencing was performed on PBMCs or T cells enriched from blood (not recorded which). The receptors stem from a woman in her forties with acute COVID-19. The CDR3 runs from the conserved cysteine through the conserved F or W. Size is stated for part of the rows, as once, few or many counts, or as a class when the clone is expanded.

j_gene: TRBJ2-7
v_gene: TRBV28
abundance: .
len: 14
CDR3aa: CASSVPGQGYEQYF

j_gene: TRBJ2-1
v_gene: TRBV7-2
abundance: .
len: 16
CDR3aa: CASSLVGTSGYNEQFF

j_gene: TRBJ1-4
v_gene: TRBV19
abundance: .
len: 15
CDR3aa: CASSIRTGGGEKLFF

j_gene: TRBJ2-7
v_gene: TRBV28
abundance: .
len: 16
CDR3aa: CAISGGTVQFSYEQYF

j_gene: TRBJ1-1
v_gene: TRBV7-8
abundance: .
len: 15
CDR3aa: CASNPPWELNTEAFF

j_gene: TRBJ1-1
v_gene: TRBV6-5
abundance: .
len: 14
CDR3aa: CASRKQGAISEAFF

j_gene: TRBJ1-1
v_gene: TRBV3-1/TRBV3-2
abundance: .
len: 15
CDR3aa: CASTLLGGLNTEAFF

j_gene: TRBJ2-2
v_gene: TRBV6-2/TRBV6-3
abundance: .
len: 17
CDR3aa: CASSYDTLGKLTGELFF

j_gene: TRBJ2-1
v_gene: TRBV19
abundance: .
len: 13
CDR3aa: CASSIGGPNEQFF

j_gene: TRBJ1-1
v_gene: TRBV9
abundance: few
len: 15
CDR3aa: CASSSTGGAYSEAFF

j_gene: TRBJ1-2
v_gene: TRBV5-1
abundance: .
len: 15
CDR3aa: CASSRDRGGSYGYTF

j_gene: TRBJ2-7
v_gene: TRBV4-2
abundance: .
len: 16
CDR3aa: CASSHRGGGSDYEQYF

j_gene: TRBJ1-1
v_gene: TRBV12-3/TRBV12-4
abundance: .
len: 13
CDR3aa: CASSLSGATEAFF

j_gene: TRBJ1-1
v_gene: TRBV11-3
abundance: few
len: 14
CDR3aa: CASSLDRGRTEAFF

j_gene: TRBJ2-5
v_gene: TRBV12-2
abundance: .
len: 14
CDR3aa: CASRLDCSVETQYF

j_gene: TRBJ2-4
v_gene: TRBV19
abundance: .
len: 15
CDR3aa: CASSHPGEAKNIQYF

j_gene: TRBJ1-6
v_gene: TRBV12-3/TRBV12-4
abundance: .
len: 12
CDR3aa: CASSLGPNPLHF

j_gene: TRBJ2-3
v_gene: TRBV11-3
abundance: .
len: 16
CDR3aa: CASSSRLAGGSDTQYF

j_gene: TRBJ2-7
v_gene: TRBV9
abundance: .
len: 15
CDR3aa: CASSPRQVSSYEQYF

j_gene: TRBJ2-5
v_gene: TRBV11-2
abundance: few
len: 15
CDR3aa: CASSFQPGAVKTQYF

j_gene: TRBJ2-5
v_gene: TRBV3-1/TRBV3-2
abundance: few
len: 13
CDR3aa: CASSQSRGVTQYF

j_gene: TRBJ2-1
v_gene: TRBV28
abundance: .
len: 17
CDR3aa: CASSSPGTSGRAGEQFF

j_gene: TRBJ1-2
v_gene: TRBV30
abundance: .
len: 13
CDR3aa: CAWSARQGWGYTF

j_gene: TRBJ2-3
v_gene: TRBV2
abundance: .
len: 17
CDR3aa: CASSRWTSGRGTDTQYF

j_gene: TRBJ2-7
v_gene: TRBV18
abundance: .
len: 13
CDR3aa: CASRLGASYEQYF

j_gene: TRBJ2-3
v_gene: TRBV28
abundance: .
len: 16
CDR3aa: CASTPGQGTGTDTQYF

j_gene: TRBJ2-3
v_gene: TRBV5-5
abundance: once
len: 16
CDR3aa: CASSVRSGRETDTQYF

j_gene: TRBJ1-1
v_gene: TRBV4-2
abundance: .
len: 17
CDR3aa: CASSHGADRGIYTEAFF

j_gene: TRBJ1-2
v_gene: TRBV28
abundance: .
len: 11
CDR3aa: CASSLSWGYTF

j_gene: TRBJ2-1
v_gene: TRBV4-3
abundance: .
len: 15
CDR3aa: CASSKGRGRTNEQFF

j_gene: TRBJ1-5
v_gene: TRBV28
abundance: few
len: 15
CDR3aa: CASRIPGTGVQPQHF

j_gene: TRBJ2-1
v_gene: TRBV2
abundance: .
len: 15
CDR3aa: CASSELAGGYNEQFF

j_gene: TRBJ2-3
v_gene: TRBV3-1/TRBV3-2
abundance: .
len: 21
CDR3aa: CASSQKMGLAGGPPSTDTQYF

j_gene: TRBJ2-1
v_gene: TRBV25-1
abundance: .
len: 12
CDR3aa: CASSESGGEQFF

j_gene: TRBJ1-1
v_gene: TRBV29-1
abundance: .
len: 14
CDR3aa: CSFKGVGMNTEAFF

j_gene: TRBJ1-6
v_gene: TRBV28
abundance: .
len: 15
CDR3aa: CASILGTGGGSPLHF

j_gene: TRBJ2-5
v_gene: TRBV28
abundance: .
len: 15
CDR3aa: CASSSVAGGQETQYF

j_gene: TRBJ1-5
v_gene: TRBV3-1/TRBV3-2
abundance: once
len: 17
CDR3aa: CASSQAWDNGVNQPQHF

j_gene: TRBJ2-7
v_gene: TRBV7-2
abundance: .
len: 15
CDR3aa: CASSLGLARFYEQYF

j_gene: TRBJ2-2
v_gene: TRBV19
abundance: once
len: 16
CDR3aa: CASSIPVAEYTGELFF

j_gene: TRBJ1-1
v_gene: TRBV25-1
abundance: once
len: 13
CDR3aa: CASKAQTNTEAFF

j_gene: TRBJ2-2
v_gene: TRBV9
abundance: .
len: 15
CDR3aa: CASSPGDDSTGELFF

j_gene: TRBJ1-5
v_gene: TRBV24-1
abundance: .
len: 18
CDR3aa: CATSDRRGDREGNQPQHF

j_gene: TRBJ1-2
v_gene: TRBV5-6
abundance: .
len: 12
CDR3aa: CASSLPGTYYTF

j_gene: TRBJ2-1
v_gene: TRBV6-2/TRBV6-3
abundance: few
len: 12
CDR3aa: CASSRDFGEQFF

j_gene: TRBJ1-1
v_gene: TRBV29-1
abundance: once
len: 12
CDR3aa: CSWRTGATEAFF